Here is one TCR beta chain with its context. This specimen comes from a study of blood T cell repertoires in COVID-19. The assay was immunoSEQ multiplex PCR, and TCRdb's table has in-frame clones only and misses some. The repertoire holds 130,000 or so clones, around 87% seen once, with more than 2% in the top ten. Trimming took 2 bases from V and 9 from J; bases not matched to a gene: 5. CDR1 is SGHNT and CDR2 is YYREEE in the germline V gene (reference sequence). The CDR3 loop spans 14 amino acids. The receptor was derived from a man aged 65 to 85 with active COVID-19. The chain recombines TRBV5-4 with TRBJ2-1; TRBD2 agrees at 10 bases. Sequenced: peripheral blood. For the CDR3, the DNA is TGTGCCAGCAGCTTTAGCGGGAGGCGGGGTGAGCAGTTCTTC. Its protein is CASSFSGRRGEQFF. Drawing the rest from reference TRBV5-4 and TRBJ2-1, the complete variable domain is ETGVTQSPTHLIKTRGQQVTLRCSSQSGHNTVSWYQQALGQGPQFIFQYYREEENGRGNFPPRFSGLQFPNYSSELNVNALELDDSALYLCASSFSGRRGEQFFGPGTRLTVL.